Reported below is one TCR beta chain. The target antigen is unknown. Donors showed nominal health when sampled, although they likely had unrecorded immune exposures. V shed 1 base and J shed 3 bases, with 13 bases lying between them. Looked up from germline, CDR1 is SGHRS and CDR2 is YFSETQ. This CDR3 spans 15 amino acids. This entry is derived from a study of cytomegalovirus exposure and HLA in healthy donors. Notes on the study in general: At a 0.05 false discovery rate, a later analysis found some 18,000 TCR beta sequences to be associated with HLA alleles. Some public TCRs appeared in many individuals, while most sequences were rare. In an earlier analysis, in roughly 600 donors, most V segments appeared productive either ~90% or ~30% of the time.

Primers for the PCR totalled 60 Vbeta and 13 Jbeta. The protocol was immunoSEQ multiplex PCR, while the TCRdb copy is restricted to in-frame clones and leaves out a portion. The sample has around 99,000 clones, roughly 80% seen once. The sample consisted of PBMCs. The chain has TRBV5-1 and TRBJ2-5, with TRBD2 as a possible D gene (5 bases). The receptor was derived from a man in his forties or fifties in good health and CMV-seronegative. CDR3 sequence reads: CASSLKSAAEETQYF. CDR3 coding DNA: TGCGCCAGCAGCTTGAAGAGTGCAGCGGAAGAGACCCAGTACTTC. The whole variable domain, filled in from reference TRBV5-1 and TRBJ2-5, reads KAGVTQTPRYLIKTRGQQVTLSCSPISGHRSVSWYQQTPGQGLQFLFEYFSETQRNKGNFPGRFSGRQFSNSRSEMNVSTLELGDSALYLCASSLKSAAEETQYFGPGTRLLVL.